This paragraph covers one T cell receptor (beta chain) sequence. Its binding antigen is unknown. No per-base quality is available; no much larger clone lies one base away. For CDR1 and CDR2, the germline V gene lists ENHRY and SYGVKD. Relative to germline, V is missing 5 bases and J is missing 7 bases, with 6 bases of the junction outside any gene match. Including the terminal cysteine and phenylalanine, the CDR3 comprises 15 residues. Only the CDR3 portion is preserved as DNA: 45 bases, with reading frame beginning at the first base. The source of the sample is a study of T cell responses to AZD1222 COVID-19 vaccine (dated by TCRdb to about 2021). With regard to the full study: AZD1222 recipients whose second dose came at about 4 weeks and those whose second dose came at about 12 weeks were combined into one group, since spike-specific TCR depth and breadth did not differ between the two schedules. A total of approximately 240 trial participants underwent TCR sequencing, of whom 200 to 220 received two doses of AZD1222 and around 26 received two doses of the MenACWY control vaccine. Trial participants were enrolled by age into 18-55, 56-69 and 70-plus year subgroups, with roughly 150, 30 and 60 TCR-sequenced participants respectively.

The CDR3 regions of human TCRbeta chains were subjected to immunosequencing. The authors' pipeline ran thus. Repertoire TCRs were matched against a reference library of SARS-CoV-2-specific TCRs generated with the MIRA antigen-specificity platform. Breadth was defined as the fraction of unique TCRs that were SARS-CoV-2-associated, and depth was defined as the fraction of total T cells that were SARS-CoV-2-associated. Each spike-specific TCR was assigned to its reactive spike region and to a CD4 or CD8 class using the MIRA data. Log10-transformed breadth and depth values were compared by one-way ANOVA with Sidak's multiple comparisons tests. What TCRdb holds here is the immuneACCESS table cut down to in-frame rearrangements. Part of the clones is not present; checked against another copy, under half of the missing clones reflect an unresolved V gene, and the others are unexplained. That table supplies the V and J calls and clone size; D and trimming were determined from the DNA. Here the sample has about 120,000 clones; 65% to 90% occur a single time. The ten largest clones add up to approximately 7.6% of the sample.

The time point label, read with the paper, signifies: baseline before first vaccination. Vaccinee samples were obtained from the UK trials COV001 and COV002, which included a single-blind randomized controlled phase 2/3 trial of AZD1222 (ChAdOx1 nCoV-19) in healthy adults. Trial participant PBMC samples were collected at day 0 and day 28 after the second dose for TCRbeta chain sequencing. Paper-wide results and their limitations: Because no samples from the day 14 peak response were available, repertoires could be characterized only after the peak T cell response. Conclusions about previously exposed vaccinees are limited, since just six AZD1222 recipients were seropositive for SARS-CoV-2 at baseline. In the small 56-69-year group, the increase in depth fell short of significance, most likely because of low power. Participants were mostly white British, with more females than males. The authors suggested clonal diversity may have been underestimated. A significant rise in spike-specific TCR breadth and depth was observed after two AZD1222 doses relative to day 0 and relative to MenACWY recipients. CD4 TCRs associated with the vaccine covered the entire spike protein, and the dominant responses were in regions 160-218 and 743-854. Epitopes outside the regions mutated in the B.1.351 and B.1.1.7 variants were reportedly recognized by nearly half of the unique spike-specific TCRs.

The sequencing used peripheral blood, collected on day 0 of AZD1222 vaccination. This receptor was obtained from an adult in good health. The chain is made from TRBV10-3 and TRBJ1-6, with TRBD1 matching 9 junction bases. The nucleotide sequence is TGTGCCATCAGTTCACCGGGACAGGGCAATTCACCCCTCCACTTT. It encodes CAISSPGQGNSPLHF.